A selection of T cell receptor beta chains follows, all from one sample in a study of blood T cell repertoires in COVID-19. Measured with immunoSEQ multiplex PCR; TCRdb has only the in-frame clones, and not every one. Of 140,000 or so clones in the sample, over 75% were seen once. The source material was peripheral blood. The receptors come from a woman aged 45-65 years with acute or convalescent COVID-19. The CDR3 runs from the conserved cysteine through the conserved F or W. D genes are given only for firm matches. For some rows the clone size is stated as once, few or many, or as a class when expanded; others skip it.

j_gene | v_gene | abundance | d_gene | CDR3nt | CDR3aa
TRBJ2-4 | TRBV25-1 | once | TRBD1 | TGTGCCAGCAGTGAACTGGAAGACAGGGTAAACATTCAGTACTTC | CASSELEDRVNIQYF
TRBJ2-3 | TRBV27 | . | . | TGTGCCAGCAGTTTATTTAGGGGGGGGAGCACAGATACGCAGTATTTT | CASSLFRGGSTDTQYF
TRBJ1-2 | TRBV7-2 | . | . | TGTGCCAGCAGCTCAAGAAGAGCAGGTGGCTACACCTTC | CASSSRRAGGYTF
TRBJ1-2 | TRBV6-5 | . | . | TGTGCCAGCACCAAAGATGGGGGGGCCCTCTATGGCTACACCTTC | CASTKDGGALYGYTF
TRBJ2-7 | TRBV6-5 | . | TRBD2 | TGTGCCAGCAGTTACGAAAGCGGGAGCTCCTACGAGCAGTACTTC | CASSYESGSSYEQYF
TRBJ1-2 | TRBV28 | . | TRBD1 | TGTGCCAGCAGTTTATCTAGTGGGGCAGGGGGTAACTATGGCTACACCTTC | CASSLSSGAGGNYGYTF
TRBJ1-5 | TRBV12-3/TRBV12-4 | few | . | TGTGCCAGCAGTTGGGCCCGCAGGGCCCAGCATTTT | CASSWARRAQHF
TRBJ1-2 | TRBV2 | once | . | TGTGCCAGCATCCCCAGGGGAAACTATGGCTACACCTTC | CASIPRGNYGYTF
TRBJ2-2 | TRBV9 | . | . | TGTGCCAGCAGCGTAGGGACAGCCCACACCGGGGAGCTGTTTTTT | CASSVGTAHTGELFF
TRBJ1-1 | TRBV6-5 | . | TRBD1 | TGTGCCAGCAGATGGACAGGGAATCTCAACACTGAAGCTTTCTTT | CASRWTGNLNTEAFF
TRBJ1-1 | TRBV10-3 | . | TRBD1 | TGTGCCACCTCACTGACAGGGATGAACACTGAAGCTTTCTTT | CATSLTGMNTEAFF
TRBJ2-2 | TRBV27 | . | TRBD2 | TGTGCCTCCCTCGGGAGGCGGGGAGCCGGGGAGCTGTTTTTT | CASLGRRGAGELFF
TRBJ1-1 | TRBV5-8 | . | . | TGTGCCAGCAGCCGAATACACGCGGACGGAGGAGACACTGAAGCTTTCTTT | CASSRIHADGGDTEAFF
TRBJ2-1 | TRBV12-3/TRBV12-4 | . | . | TGTGCCAGCAGTTTATCGGAGGGGGCTCTGTTCTTC | CASSLSEGALFF
TRBJ2-4 | TRBV4-2 | . | . | TGTGCCAGCAGCCAAGATCGGACGGGGGTGAAAAACATTCAGTACTTC | CASSQDRTGVKNIQYF
TRBJ2-7 | TRBV27 | . | . | TGTGCCAGCAGTTTATCGTCGGGGGTTTGGGACGAGCAGTACTTC | CASSLSSGVWDEQYF
TRBJ2-3 | TRBV5-1 | . | TRBD2 | TGCGCCAGCAGTTGGATGACTAGCGGGGGGGCCACAGATACGCAGTATTTT | CASSWMTSGGATDTQYF
TRBJ2-5 | TRBV29-1 | . | TRBD1 | TGCAGCGTGGCCCAGGGACAGGGGAGAGAGACCCAGTACTTC | CSVAQGQGRETQYF
TRBJ2-3 | TRBV3-1/TRBV3-2 | once | . | TGTGCCAGCAGCCAAGCCCCTCTAGCAGATACGCAGTATTTT | CASSQAPLADTQYF